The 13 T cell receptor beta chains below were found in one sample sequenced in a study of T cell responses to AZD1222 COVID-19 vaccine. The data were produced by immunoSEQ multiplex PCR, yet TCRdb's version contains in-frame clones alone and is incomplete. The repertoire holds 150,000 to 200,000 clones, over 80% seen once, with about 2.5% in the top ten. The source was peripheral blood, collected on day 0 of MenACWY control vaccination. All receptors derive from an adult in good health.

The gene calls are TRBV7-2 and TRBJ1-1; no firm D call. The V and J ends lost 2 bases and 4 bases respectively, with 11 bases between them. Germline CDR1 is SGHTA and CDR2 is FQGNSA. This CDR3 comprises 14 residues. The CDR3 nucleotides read TGTGCCAGCAGCTTAATTTCTCGGTTCACTGAAGCTTTCTTT. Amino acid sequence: CASSLISRFTEAFF. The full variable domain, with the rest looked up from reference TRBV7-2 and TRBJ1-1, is GAGVSQSPSNKVTEKGKDVELRCDPISGHTALYWYRQSLGQGLEFLIYFQGNSAPDKSGLPSDRFSAERTGGSVSTLTIQRTQQEDSAVYLCASSLISRFTEAFFGQGTRLTVV.

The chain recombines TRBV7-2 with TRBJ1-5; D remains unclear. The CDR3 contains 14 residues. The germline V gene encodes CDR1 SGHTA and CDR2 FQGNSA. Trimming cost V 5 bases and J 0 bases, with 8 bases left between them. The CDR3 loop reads CASSQQYSNQPQHF. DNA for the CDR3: TGTGCCAGCAGCCAACAATATAGCAATCAGCCCCAGCATTTT.

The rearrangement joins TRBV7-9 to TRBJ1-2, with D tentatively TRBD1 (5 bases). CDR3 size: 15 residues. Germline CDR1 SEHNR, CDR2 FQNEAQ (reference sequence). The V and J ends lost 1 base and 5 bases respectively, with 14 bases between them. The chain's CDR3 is CASSLGTGTEYGYTF. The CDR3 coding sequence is TGTGCCAGCAGCTTAGGTACCGGGACGGAGTATGGCTACACCTTC.

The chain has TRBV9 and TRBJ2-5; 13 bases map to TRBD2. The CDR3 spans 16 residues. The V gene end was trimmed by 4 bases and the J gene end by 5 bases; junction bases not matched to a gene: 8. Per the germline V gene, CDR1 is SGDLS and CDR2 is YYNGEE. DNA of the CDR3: TGTGCCAGCAGCCTAACGACTAGCGGGGGGCGCGAGACCCAGTACTTC. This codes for CASSLTTSGGRETQYF.

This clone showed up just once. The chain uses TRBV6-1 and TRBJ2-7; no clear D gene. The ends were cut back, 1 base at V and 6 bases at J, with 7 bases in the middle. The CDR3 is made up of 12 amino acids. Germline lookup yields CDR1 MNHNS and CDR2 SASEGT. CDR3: CASSEGASEQYF. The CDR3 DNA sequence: TGTGCCAGCAGTGAAGGGGCGTCCGAGCAGTACTTC.

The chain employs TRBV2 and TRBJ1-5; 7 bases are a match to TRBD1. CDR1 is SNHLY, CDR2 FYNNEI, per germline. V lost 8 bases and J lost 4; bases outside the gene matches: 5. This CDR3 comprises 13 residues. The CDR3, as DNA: TGTGCCAGCCAGACAGGGCCTAATCAGCCCCAGCATTTT. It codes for CASQTGPNQPQHF.

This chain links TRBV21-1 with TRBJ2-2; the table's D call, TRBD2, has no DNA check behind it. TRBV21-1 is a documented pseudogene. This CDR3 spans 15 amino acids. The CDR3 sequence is CASSKGGSGTGELFF. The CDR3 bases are TGTGCCAGCAGCAAGGGAGGCAGCGGAACCGGGGAGCTGTTTTTT.

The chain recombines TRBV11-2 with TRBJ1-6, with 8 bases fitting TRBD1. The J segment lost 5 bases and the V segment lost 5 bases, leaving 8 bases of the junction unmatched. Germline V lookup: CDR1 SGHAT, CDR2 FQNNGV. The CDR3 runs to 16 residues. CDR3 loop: CASSNIRGQDNSPLHF. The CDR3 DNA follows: TGTGCCAGCAGCAACATCCGGGGACAGGATAATTCACCCCTCCACTTT.

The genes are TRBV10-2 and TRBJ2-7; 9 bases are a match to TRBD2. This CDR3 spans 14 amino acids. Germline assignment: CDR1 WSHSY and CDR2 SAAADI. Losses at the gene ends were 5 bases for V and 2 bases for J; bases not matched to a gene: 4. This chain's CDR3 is CASSLSGGTYEQYF. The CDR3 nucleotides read TGCGCCAGCAGTCTTAGCGGGGGCACCTACGAGCAGTACTTC.

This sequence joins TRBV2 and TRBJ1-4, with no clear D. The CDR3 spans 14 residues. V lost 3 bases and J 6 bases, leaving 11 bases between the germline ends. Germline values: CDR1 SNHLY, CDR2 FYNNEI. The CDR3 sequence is CASSDPTPDEKLFF. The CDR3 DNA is TGTGCCAGCAGTGATCCCACTCCCGATGAAAAACTGTTTTTT.

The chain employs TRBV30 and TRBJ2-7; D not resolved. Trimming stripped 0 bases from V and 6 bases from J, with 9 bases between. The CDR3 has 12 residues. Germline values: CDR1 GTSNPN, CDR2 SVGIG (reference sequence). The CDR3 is CAWSVQDSEQYF. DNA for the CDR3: TGTGCCTGGAGTGTTCAAGACTCCGAGCAGTACTTC.

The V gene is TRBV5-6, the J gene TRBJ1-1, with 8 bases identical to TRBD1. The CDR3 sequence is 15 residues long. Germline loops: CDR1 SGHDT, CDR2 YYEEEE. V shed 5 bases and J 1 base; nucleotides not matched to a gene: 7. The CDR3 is CASRGQGLQNTEAFF. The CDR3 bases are TGTGCCAGCAGAGGACAGGGCCTTCAGAACACTGAAGCTTTCTTT.

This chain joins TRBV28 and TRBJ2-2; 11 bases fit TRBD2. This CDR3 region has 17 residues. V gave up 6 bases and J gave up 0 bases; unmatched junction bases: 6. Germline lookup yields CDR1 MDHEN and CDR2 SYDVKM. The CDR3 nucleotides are TGTGCCAGCAGGATAGCGGGGGGGAACCCGAACACCGGGGAGCTGTTTTTT. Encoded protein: CASRIAGGNPNTGELFF.